These 23 T cell receptor beta chains came from one sample sequenced in a study of T cell repertoires in cytomegalovirus infection. TCRdb reanalysed the reads using MiXCR and keeps one entry per CDR3 protein. The repertoire holds roughly 500,000 distinct CDR3 sequences, 33% seen once, with around a sixth in the top ten. Which antigens these TCRs recognize remains unknown. The sample here was cultured PBMCs, taken from culture after CMV antigen stimulation. The receptors derive from a human donor in good health (CMV status not recorded). Some clones in this sample may be carry-over from other donors' samples.

The rearrangement joins TRBV27 to TRBJ1-6; D not resolved. V dropped 2 bases and J dropped 9 bases, with 20 bases sitting between them. Germline CDR1 MNHEY, CDR2 SMNVEV (reference sequence). The CDR3 runs 17 residues. The CDR3 nucleotides read TGTGCCAGCAGTTTAGGATTTCACTGGGATAACTCTTCACCCCTCCACTTT. The encoded protein is CASSLGFHWDNSSPLHF.

The chain uses TRBV20-1 and TRBJ1-1; the match to TRBD1 covers 7 bases. V shed 3 bases and J 4 bases; nucleotides not matched to a gene: 5. The CDR3 runs 13 residues. CDR1 DFQATT and CDR2 SNEGSKA come from the germline V gene (reference sequence). The DNA of the CDR3 is TGCAGTGCTAGTGTAGGGGGCCCCACTGAAGCTTTCTTT. Translated, it gives CSASVGGPTEAFF.

The V call is TRBV7-6, the J call TRBJ2-1; 12 nucleotides align to TRBD2. The V segment lost 3 bases and the J segment 1 base; nucleotides outside the gene matches: 4. Germline lookup yields CDR1 SGHVS and CDR2 FNYEAQ. The CDR3 spans 17 residues. The CDR3 nucleotides read TGTGCCAGCAGCTTGGACGGACTAGCGGGATCCTACAATGAGCAGTTCTTC. Its protein is CASSLDGLAGSYNEQFF.

The chain recombines TRBV11-2 with TRBJ2-3; D unresolved. This CDR3 has 13 amino acids. Germline V lookup: CDR1 SGHAT, CDR2 FQNNGV. V lost 5 bases and J lost 3, with 9 bases in between. Here the CDR3 DNA reads TGTGCCAGCAGCGCTAGGATTACAGATACGCAGTATTTT. As protein: CASSARITDTQYF.

This chain joins TRBV11-3 and TRBJ2-1; tentative D call: TRBD2 (6 bases). Trimming left V 6 bases short and J 9 bases short, with 12 bases between. The CDR3 is 12 amino acids. The germline V gene encodes CDR1 SGHNT and CDR2 YENEEA. The CDR3 region has the DNA TGTGCCAGCAGAAAAGTGGAGGGTGAGCAGTTCTTC. Translation gives CASRKVEGEQFF.

A note on this clonotype: The junction does not match germline at one end; this may be a read error. The chain is built from TRBV12-3 or TRBV12-4 and TRBJ2-5; TRBD1 agrees at 9 bases. CDR3 length: 14 residues. The CDR3: CAGSPGQGVETQYF. CDR3 nucleotides: TGTGCCGGCAGTCCGGGACAGGGTGTAGAGACCCAGTACTTC.

The rearrangement links TRBV6-5 to TRBJ2-3; TRBD2 matches 11 bases. This CDR3 is 17 amino acids long. The germline V gene has CDR1 MNHEY and CDR2 SVGAGI. V shed 5 bases and J 2 bases; nucleotides not matched to a gene: 9. CDR3 nucleotides: TGTGCCAGCAGTCCCAGACTAGCGGGACCCCCCACAGATACGCAGTATTTT. Amino acid sequence: CASSPRLAGPPTDTQYF.

In this sample, this clonotype turned up a few times. This sequence joins TRBV11-2 and TRBJ2-5; D gene uncertain. Per germline, CDR1 SGHAT and CDR2 FQNNGV. The CDR3 consists of 13 residues. The V end lost 5 bases, the J end lost 0 bases, and 7 bases lay between the germline ends. The CDR3 protein is CASSVGNQETQYF. CDR3 DNA sequence: TGTGCCAGCAGCGTGGGGAACCAAGAGACCCAGTACTTC.

This clonotype was seen a handful of times. This chain connects TRBV20-1 to TRBJ2-5; D may be TRBD2 (5 bases). The V gene lost 7 bases and the J gene lost 1 base, with 13 bases spanning the gap. Germline V gene data show CDR1 as DFQATT and CDR2 as SNEGSKA (reference sequence). The CDR3 is 13 amino acids. CDR3 coding DNA: TGCAGTGTCCCCAGCGGTGCCCAAGAGACCCAGTACTTC. Protein: CSVPSGAQETQYF.

This clonotype turned up a few times. The V call is TRBV19, the J call TRBJ2-7; 7 positions agree with TRBD1. This CDR3 is built from 19 residues. The V gene's germline CDR1 is LNHDA and CDR2 SQIVND (reference sequence). J gave up 0 bases and V 1 base, and 15 bases lay outside the gene matches. The DNA of the CDR3 is TGTGCCAGTAGTATAGTTTCCGGATTGGGACAGTACCCCTCCTACGAGCAGTACGTC. Its protein product is CASSIVSGLGQYPSYEQYV.

This sequence joins TRBV7-3 and TRBJ2-3; no clear D gene. The CDR3 is 15 amino acids. Germline V gene data show CDR1 as SGHTA and CDR2 as FQGTGA. Trimming shortened V by 2 bases and J by 4 bases, and 13 bases separated the two germline ends. CDR3 nucleotide sequence: TGTGCCAGCAGCTTAGAGTCTGCTAGGGCAGATACGCAGTATTTT. It specifies CASSLESARADTQYF.

This clonotype was observed at least ten times. The chain has TRBV12-3 or TRBV12-4 and TRBJ1-5; D gene unclear. V shed 5 bases and J shed 10 bases, with 9 bases lying between them. The CDR3 sequence is 11 residues long. CDR3 amino acids: CASSRESPQHF. The CDR3 region has the DNA TGTGCCAGCAGTCGAGAATCTCCCCAGCATTTT.

V is TRBV28 and J is TRBJ1-6, with 7 bases aligning to TRBD1. Germline V lookup: CDR1 MDHEN, CDR2 SYDVKM. This CDR3 comprises 15 residues. Germline trimming cut 4 bases from V and 8 bases from J; bases unmatched to any gene: 8. In DNA, the CDR3 is TGTGCCAGCAGTTCCCGGAAGGGGGCAGATTCACCCCTCCACTTT. Translating gives CASSSRKGADSPLHF. The whole variable domain, remainder taken from reference TRBV28 and TRBJ1-6, is DVKVTQSSRYLVKRTGEKVFLECVQDMDHENMFWYRQDPGLGLRLIYFSYDVKMKEKGDIPEGYSVSREKKERFSLILESASTNQTSMYLCASSSRKGADSPLHFGNGTRLTVT.

The V gene is TRBV27, the J gene TRBJ2-3, with D possibly being TRBD1 (5 bases). There are 12 residues in the CDR3. Trimming removed 6 bases at V and 2 bases at J, with 6 bases between. CDR1 is MNHEY and CDR2 is SMNVEV in the germline V gene (reference sequence). CDR3 loop: CASRGVTDTQYF. The CDR3, as DNA: TGTGCCAGCAGAGGGGTCACAGATACGCAGTATTTT.

The rearrangement links TRBV7-2 to TRBJ2-5, with D perhaps matching TRBD1 (6 bases). V was shortened by 1 base and J by 4 bases, with 7 bases between the two germline ends. Germline V gives CDR1 SGHTA, CDR2 FQGNSA. This CDR3 has 13 residues. CDR3 residues: CASSLGTAETQYF. In DNA form, the CDR3 reads TGTGCCAGCAGCTTAGGGACAGCAGAGACCCAGTACTTC.

The gene calls are TRBV7-8 and TRBJ2-7, with D possibly being TRBD1 (5 bases). V dropped 0 bases and J dropped 0 bases, with 9 bases sitting between them. The length of the CDR3 is 15 residues. Germline CDR1 SGHVS, CDR2 FQNEAQ. The CDR3 protein is CASSLATVRSYEQYF. CDR3 DNA sequence: TGTGCCAGCAGCTTAGCGACAGTCCGCTCCTACGAGCAGTACTTC.

This clonotype has just a few counts. The J gene is TRBJ2-1, the V gene TRBV4-1; D uncertain. The CDR3 has 14 amino acids. V dropped 3 bases and J dropped 9 bases, with 15 bases sitting between them. CDR1 and CDR2 from the germline V gene are MGHRA and YSYEKL. DNA for the CDR3: TGCGCCAGCAGCCACGGAGAAGGTTCTAGTGAGCAGTTCTTC. Protein product: CASSHGEGSSEQFF.

The chain combines TRBV7-9 with TRBJ1-2; the D gene is possibly TRBD1 (5 bases). Trimming cost V 3 bases and J 6 bases, with 8 bases left between them. Germline V gene data show CDR1 as SEHNR and CDR2 as FQNEAQ (reference sequence). The length of the CDR3 is 12 residues. CDR3 nucleotide sequence: TGTGCCAGCAGCTTTCAGGGAAATGGCTACACCTTC. Amino acid sequence: CASSFQGNGYTF.

This clonotype came up a few times. The V gene is TRBV7-2, the J gene TRBJ2-1, with D unclear. The CDR3 has 14 residues. Trimming took off 3 bases at V and 7 bases at J, with 13 bases between the two ends. Germline CDR1 and CDR2: SGHTA and FQGNSA. The chain's CDR3 is CASSLTQFKNEQFF. CDR3 nucleotides: TGTGCCAGCAGCTTGACACAGTTCAAGAATGAGCAGTTCTTC.

This chain uses TRBV6-5 with TRBJ2-7, with a tentative D call TRBD1 (5 bases). Germline V gene sequence: CDR1 MNHEY, CDR2 SVGAGI. The CDR3 runs 14 residues. V was pared by 5 bases and J by 2 bases, with 13 bases between. The CDR3, as DNA: TGTGCCAGCAGTAGAGCAGGGAATCCCTACGAGCAGTACGTC. Its protein is CASSRAGNPYEQYV.

This chain links TRBV12-3 or TRBV12-4 with TRBJ1-5, with TRBD1 as a possible D gene (6 bases). This CDR3 is 15 amino acids long. V lost 3 bases and J 6 bases, leaving 15 bases between the germline ends. In DNA, the CDR3 is TGTGCCAGCAGTTTGGACAGCCCAGGGGTTCAGCCCCAGCATTTT. Translation: CASSLDSPGVQPQHF.

Only a few counts were recorded for this clonotype. V is TRBV7-2 and J is TRBJ1-1, with TRBD1 matching 11 bases. The germline CDR1 and CDR2 sequences are SGHTA and FQGNSA. J was trimmed by 0 bases and V by 1 base; bases with no gene match: 7. The CDR3 sequence is 18 residues long. The DNA of the CDR3 is TGTGCCAGCAGCTTAGACGGACAGGGGGCGAGCATGAACACTGAAGCTTTCTTT. Translation gives CASSLDGQGASMNTEAFF.

CDR3 bases: TGTGCCAGCAAAAATGCCCGGATAGCGGGAGAAGATGAGCAGTTCTTC. This sequence encodes CASKNARIAGEDEQFF. The chain uses TRBV6-2 or TRBV6-3 and TRBJ2-1; 9 nucleotides line up with TRBD2. The CDR3 length is 16 residues. Germline V gene data show CDR1 as MNHEY and CDR2 as SVGEGT. V was pared by 7 bases and J by 8 bases, with 15 bases of the junction left unmatched.